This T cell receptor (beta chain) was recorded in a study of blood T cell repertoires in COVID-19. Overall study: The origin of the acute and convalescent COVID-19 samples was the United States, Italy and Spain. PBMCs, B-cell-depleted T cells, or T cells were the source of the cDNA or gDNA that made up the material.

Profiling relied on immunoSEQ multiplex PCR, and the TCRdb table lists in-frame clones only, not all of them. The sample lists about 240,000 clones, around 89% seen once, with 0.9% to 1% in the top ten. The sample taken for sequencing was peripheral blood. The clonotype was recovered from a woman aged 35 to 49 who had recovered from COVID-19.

The CDR3: CATSASNVPGELFF. The DNA of the CDR3 is TGTGCCACCAGTGCCTCTAACGTGCCCGGGGAGCTGTTTTTT. The chain joins TRBV24-1 to TRBJ2-2; the D is unclear. The CDR3 loop spans 14 amino acids. Germline CDR1 is KGHDR and CDR2 is SFDVKD. V lost 5 bases, J lost 6 bases, and 12 bases lay in between.